One and the same sample provided the 32 T cell receptor beta chains below, sequenced in a study of spatial heterogeneity in lung cancer. One entry per CDR3 protein results from TCRdb running MiXCR on the 5' RACE reads. The sample contains about 60,000 distinct CDR3 sequences, 8% to 9% of which appear only once. As for time point: sample taken at primary tumor resection. Material for sequencing was whole RNA from tumor, nontumor lung or frozen PBMC, left unsorted. Sequenced material: PBMCs, taken at surgery. The receptors come from a female donor with early-stage non-small cell lung cancer.

Many counts were recorded for this clonotype. This chain connects TRBV5-5 to TRBJ2-1, with D unclear. This CDR3 is built from 16 residues. V gave up 7 bases and J gave up 0 bases, with 17 bases separating them. Germline V gives CDR1 SGHKS, CDR2 YYEKEE (reference sequence). The CDR3 nucleotides are TGTGCCAGCTCTGCAAATGGACCCGACTCCTACAATGAGCAGTTCTTC. Protein sequence: CASSANGPDSYNEQFF.

This clonotype came up a few times. The V and J genes are TRBV20-1 and TRBJ1-6; D is unclear. Germline V CDR1 and CDR2: DFQATT, SNEGSKA (reference sequence). The V end lost 3 bases, the J end lost 6 bases, and 9 bases lay between the germline ends. The CDR3 runs 13 residues. DNA for the CDR3: TGCAGTGCTAGTGTAAGAGTTAATTCACCCCTCCACTTT. This gives the protein CSASVRVNSPLHF.

The chain uses TRBV28 and TRBJ2-5; maybe TRBD2 (7 bases). This CDR3 has 15 amino acids. The ends were cut back, 3 bases at V and 1 base at J, with 12 bases in the middle. Germline V gives CDR1 MDHEN, CDR2 SYDVKM. CDR3 in amino acids: CASSFRGGGQETQYF. The CDR3 coding sequence is TGTGCCAGCAGTTTCAGGGGAGGGGGCCAAGAGACCCAGTACTTC. Supplemented by reference TRBV28 and TRBJ2-5, the full variable domain reads DVKVTQSSRYLVKRTGEKVFLECVQDMDHENMFWYRQDPGLGLRLIYFSYDVKMKEKGDIPEGYSVSREKKERFSLILESASTNQTSMYLCASSFRGGGQETQYFGPGTRLLVL.

This clonotype showed up many times. J is TRBJ2-1 and V is TRBV6-1; no firm D call. Germline-derived CDR1 and CDR2 are MNHNS and SASEGT. The CDR3 loop spans 13 amino acids. The germline V and J ends were trimmed by 2 bases and 4 bases, with 6 bases remaining between them. The DNA for the CDR3 is TGTGCCAGCAGTGAACAGTCTTACAATGAGCAGTTCTTC. Its protein product is CASSEQSYNEQFF.

At least ten counts were recorded for this clonotype. The V gene is TRBV7-2, the J gene TRBJ1-4, with 7 positions matching TRBD1. Germline V gene data show CDR1 as SGHTA and CDR2 as FQGNSA. The CDR3 sequence is 15 residues long. Losses at the gene ends were 5 bases for V and 5 bases for J; bases not matched to a gene: 8. Written as DNA, the CDR3 is TGTGCCAGCAGCCCGGGGGACAGTTACAATGAAAAACTGTTTTTT. It yields the protein CASSPGDSYNEKLFF.

On this clonotype itself: This may arise from a read error, as a much more abundant clone is one base away. The genes are TRBV6-5 and TRBJ1-5, with D maybe TRBD1 (5 bases). Germline CDR1 and CDR2: MNHEY and SVGAGI. The CDR3 length is 14 residues. The CDR3: CASSYLQGNQPQDF. CDR3 nucleotide sequence: TGTGCCAGCAGTTACCTCCAGGGCAATCAGCCCCAGGATTTT.

This clonotype was seen a few times. DNA for the CDR3: TGTGCCATCACTAATGGGATTTGGGGGCCCCTCCACTTT. The encoded protein is CAITNGIWGPLHF. The chain uses TRBV10-3 and TRBJ1-6; possibly TRBD1 for D (5 bases). Germline V gene lookup returns CDR1 ENHRY and CDR2 SYGVKD. The V gene lost 7 bases and the J gene lost 13 bases, with 17 bases spanning the gap. The CDR3 contains 13 residues.

CDR3 nucleotide sequence: TGCAGTGCTAGGGACTTACTACGGACAGGACAAGAGACCCAGTACTTC. Translating gives CSARDLLRTGQETQYF. The genes are TRBV20-1 and TRBJ2-5; 7 bases align to TRBD1. Per germline, CDR1 DFQATT and CDR2 SNEGSKA (reference sequence). The junction had 12 bases not matched to a gene; V was cut back by 3 bases and J by 2 bases. There are 16 residues in the CDR3.

The sample holds many counts of this clonotype. This sequence joins TRBV9 and TRBJ1-5; D not resolved. The ends were cut back, 2 bases at V and 5 bases at J, with 8 bases in the middle. The CDR3 is 13 amino acids. CDR1 is SGDLS and CDR2 is YYNGEE in the germline V gene. The CDR3, as DNA: TGTGCCAGCAGCGTCGATTGGGATCAGCCCCAGCATTTT. Encoded protein: CASSVDWDQPQHF.

This clonotype was seen at least ten times. The chain carries TRBV5-1 and TRBJ1-1, with TRBD1 identical over 8 bases. The CDR3 loop spans 14 amino acids. Germline loops: CDR1 SGHRS, CDR2 YFSETQ. Trimming removed 3 bases from V and 1 base from J; junction bases left unmatched: 2. The DNA of the CDR3 is TGCGCCAGCAGCTGGACAGGGCCGAACACTGAAGCTTTCTTT. Its protein product is CASSWTGPNTEAFF.

The table lists this clonotype with a few counts. The chain uses TRBV12-3 or TRBV12-4 and TRBJ1-2; a weak D match, TRBD1 (5 bases). The CDR3 consists of 13 residues. V lost 5 bases, J lost 4 bases, and 11 bases lay in between. The CDR3 is CASSPTDSYGYTF. The CDR3 coding sequence is TGTGCCAGCAGTCCCACCGACAGCTATGGCTACACCTTC.

This clonotype was detected ten times or more. The chain uses TRBV10-3 and TRBJ2-2, with a weak D call TRBD1 (7 bases). This CDR3 is built from 15 residues. The V gene's germline CDR1 is ENHRY and CDR2 SYGVKD. V was shortened by 10 bases and J by 1 base, with 16 bases between the two germline ends. CDR3 region: CATRGGTENTGELFF. The DNA for the CDR3 is TGTGCCACCCGAGGCGGGACAGAGAACACCGGGGAGCTGTTTTTT.

This clonotype was counted a few times. The chain recombines TRBV28 with TRBJ2-7; TRBD1 is a possible D gene (6 bases). Trimming cost V 6 bases and J 4 bases, with 10 bases left between them. Germline V gene sequence: CDR1 MDHEN, CDR2 SYDVKM. The CDR3 contains 12 residues. CDR3 coding DNA: TGTGCCAGCAGGATACAGGGTTACGAGCAGTACTTC. Encoded protein: CASRIQGYEQYF.

This clonotype was seen at least ten times. The chain recombines TRBV7-9 with TRBJ2-1; maybe TRBD2 (5 bases). V lost 1 base to trimming and J lost 7 bases, with 11 bases between them. The CDR3 contains 14 residues. Germline lookup yields CDR1 SEHNR and CDR2 FQNEAQ (reference sequence). Written as DNA, the CDR3 is TGTGCCAGCAGCTTAGAGCGGTCGGGAAATGAGCAGTTCTTC. Translation: CASSLERSGNEQFF. The full variable domain, rest sourced from reference TRBV7-9 and TRBJ2-1, is DTGVSQNPRHKITKRGQNVTFRCDPISEHNRLYWYRQTLGQGPEFLTYFQNEAQLEKSRLLSDRFSAERPKGSFSTLEIQRTEQGDSAMYLCASSLERSGNEQFFGPGTRLTVL.

The chain combines TRBV14 with TRBJ2-3; D is perhaps TRBD2 (6 bases). There are 16 residues in the CDR3. Between the trimmed V and J ends, which lost 4 bases and 5 bases, there was a span of 19 bases. Germline V CDR1 and CDR2: SGHDN, FVKESK. In DNA, the CDR3 is TGTGCCAGCAGCCCACCTCGAACGGGAGTGGGAGATACGCAGTATTTT. Translating gives CASSPPRTGVGDTQYF.

This chain connects TRBV28 to TRBJ1-4, with D maybe TRBD1 (5 bases). Germline CDR1 reads MDHEN; CDR2 reads SYDVKM. This CDR3 is built from 15 residues. The V end was cut by 4 bases, the J end by 4 bases, with 13 bases between. CDR3 protein: CASSSPGGGNEKLFF. The DNA of the CDR3 is TGTGCCAGCAGTTCCCCCGGGGGAGGTAATGAAAAACTGTTTTTT.

This chain uses TRBV27 with TRBJ2-5; 7 nucleotides match TRBD1. Germline assignment: CDR1 MNHEY and CDR2 SMNVEV (reference sequence). This CDR3 contains 15 residues. V trimming: 3 bases; J trimming: 2 bases; junction bases outside the gene matches: 6. The CDR3 bases are TGTGCCAGCAGTTTCGTCAGGGGGTGGCAAGAGACCCAGTACTTC. Translated: CASSFVRGWQETQYF.

This clonotype was detected many times. The chain is built from TRBV11-3 and TRBJ2-2; D is unclear. The CDR3 is 12 residues long. V lost 5 bases and J lost 5, with 6 bases in between. Looked up from germline, CDR1 is SGHNT and CDR2 is YENEEA. The CDR3 bases are TGTGCCAGCAGCCCTTTGACCGGGGAGCTGTTTTTT. Encoded protein: CASSPLTGELFF.

The V call is TRBV28, the J call TRBJ2-5; 13 nucleotides match TRBD2. The CDR3 contains 16 residues. V lost 3 bases, J lost 3 bases, and 4 bases stayed unmatched. Germline CDR1 reads MDHEN; CDR2 reads SYDVKM. DNA for the CDR3: TGTGCCAGCAGTTTTTTTGGACTAGCGGGGGAAGAGACCCAGTACTTC. Protein: CASSFFGLAGEETQYF.

The sample holds many counts of this clonotype. The chain joins TRBV10-3 to TRBJ2-3; 8 bases are a match to TRBD2. From germline, CDR1 is ENHRY and CDR2 SYGVKD. V lost 3 bases and J lost 1; bases outside the gene matches: 6. This CDR3 region has 16 residues. DNA for the CDR3: TGTGCCATCAGTGACGGTCTAGCGGGCGGCACAGATACGCAGTATTTT. As protein: CAISDGLAGGTDTQYF.

This clonotype was counted at least ten times. V and J are TRBV20-1 and TRBJ2-1; D not resolved. CDR1 is DFQATT and CDR2 is SNEGSKA in the germline V gene (reference sequence). This CDR3 spans 16 amino acids. The V end was cut by 1 base, the J end by 5 bases, with 18 bases between. Here the CDR3 reads CSARGRLQTRDNEQFF. Written as DNA, the CDR3 is TGCAGTGCTAGAGGGCGGCTCCAAACTCGGGACAATGAGCAGTTCTTC.

V gene TRBV5-1 combines with J gene TRBJ2-3; 8 bases map to TRBD1. This CDR3 spans 17 amino acids. Germline CDR1 SGHRS, CDR2 YFSETQ. With 4 bases clipped from V and 4 bases from J, the junction kept 14 bases outside the gene matches. Here the CDR3 DNA reads TGCGCCAGCAGCCCGGACAGGGCGGGCAGGGGTGCAGATACGCAGTATTTT. Protein product: CASSPDRAGRGADTQYF.

In its sample, this clonotype was seen many times. V is TRBV18 and J is TRBJ2-3; D is perhaps TRBD2 (5 bases). Per germline, CDR1 KGHSH and CDR2 LQKENI. This CDR3 has 15 residues. Trimming left V 2 bases short and J 0 bases short, with 9 bases between. The CDR3 DNA reads as TGTGCCAGCTCACCATCGGGAACTAGCACAGATACGCAGTATTTT. Protein product: CASSPSGTSTDTQYF. The full variable domain, rest sourced from reference TRBV18 and TRBJ2-3, is NAGVMQNPRHLVRRRGQEARLRCSPMKGHSHVYWYRQLPEEGLKFMVYLQKENIIDESGMPKERFSAEFPKEGPSILRIQQVVRGDSAAYFCASSPSGTSTDTQYFGPGTRLTVL.

This clonotype occurred many times. The chain carries TRBV28 and TRBJ1-6; no clear D. CDR1 is MDHEN, CDR2 SYDVKM, per germline. V lost 4 bases to trimming and J lost 7 bases, with 20 bases between them. This CDR3 region has 17 residues. In DNA form, the CDR3 reads TGTGCCAGCAGTTCCCTCCGGGTGGGTGGACTGAATTCACCCCTCCACTTT. Amino acid sequence: CASSSLRVGGLNSPLHF.

This clonotype has a handful of counts. V is TRBV10-3 and J is TRBJ2-6; maybe TRBD1 (6 bases). The germline CDR1 and CDR2 sequences are ENHRY and SYGVKD. The CDR3 length is 17 residues. With 7 bases removed from V and 0 bases from J, the gap between germline ends came to 16 bases. Here the CDR3 reads CAITTGTTSSGANVLTF. Here the CDR3 DNA reads TGTGCCATCACTACCGGGACAACTAGCTCTGGGGCCAACGTCCTGACTTTC.

This clonotype was found many times. This chain joins TRBV3-1 and TRBJ1-3, with D uncertain. The CDR3 runs 13 residues. Trimming cost V 5 bases and J 4 bases, with 9 bases left between them. CDR1 is LGHDT, CDR2 YNNKEL, per germline (reference sequence). CDR3 protein: CASSETWGNTIYF. The CDR3 DNA reads as TGTGCCAGCAGCGAAACGTGGGGAAACACCATATATTTT.

The sample holds a few counts of this clonotype. V is TRBV6-5 and J is TRBJ2-3, with D possibly called TRBD1 or TRBD2 (5 bases each). Germline CDR1 MNHEY, CDR2 SVGAGI. Trimming took 1 base from V and 4 from J, leaving 12 bases between them. This CDR3 has 15 residues. For the CDR3, the DNA is TGTGCCAGCAGTTACTACGGGACGCACGCAGATACGCAGTATTTT. This gives the protein CASSYYGTHADTQYF.

This clonotype was observed at least ten times. The genes are TRBV10-2 and TRBJ1-1; 7 bases match TRBD1. Trimming cost V 3 bases and J 5 bases; bases outside gene matches: 9. The germline CDR1 and CDR2 sequences are WSHSY and SAAADI. This CDR3 is built from 15 residues. The CDR3 region has the DNA TGCGCCAGCAGTGACCCGGCAGGGGGAGGTACTGAAGCTTTCTTT. Its protein is CASSDPAGGGTEAFF.

The V and J genes are TRBV7-9 and TRBJ2-7; 14 bases line up with TRBD2. The CDR3 has 16 amino acids. The V segment lost 1 base and the J segment 8 bases; nucleotides outside the gene matches: 7. Germline CDR1 SEHNR, CDR2 FQNEAQ (reference sequence). The CDR3 DNA reads TGTGCCAGCAGCTTAGAATTTGGGACTAGCGGGGGCCAGCAGTACGTC. Amino acids: CASSLEFGTSGGQQYV.

This clonotype has more than one count but fewer than ten. This rearrangement joins TRBV3-1 to TRBJ1-6; no reliable D call. Germline assignment: CDR1 LGHDT and CDR2 YNNKEL (reference sequence). This CDR3 contains 16 residues. Trimming removed 0 bases from V and 7 bases from J, with 13 bases in between. CDR3 nucleotide sequence: TGTGCCAGCAGCCAAGAACGGACGGCGGGGAATTCACCCCTCCACTTT. It is translated as CASSQERTAGNSPLHF.

With regard to this clonotype: This could be a read error, since a much larger clone is one nucleotide away. The genes are TRBV19 and TRBJ2-3; 9 nucleotides align to TRBD2. CDR1 LNHDA and CDR2 SQIVND come from the germline V gene (reference sequence). The length of the CDR3 is 18 residues. Unmatched junction bases numbered 12, after V lost 5 bases and J lost 0 bases. The CDR3 region is CASSGGASGAPSTDTQYF. The CDR3 DNA reads as TGTGCCAGTAGTGGCGGGGCTAGCGGGGCTCCTAGCACAGATACGCAGTATTTT.

In this sample, this clonotype turned up a few times. The V call is TRBV14, the J call TRBJ1-2; no definite D call. CDR3 length: 13 residues. Trimming cost V 0 bases and J 1 base, with 3 bases left between them. Germline V gene lookup returns CDR1 SGHDN and CDR2 FVKESK. Written as DNA, the CDR3 is TGTGCCAGCAGCCAAGAAGTTAACTATGGCTACACCTTC. It codes for CASSQEVNYGYTF.